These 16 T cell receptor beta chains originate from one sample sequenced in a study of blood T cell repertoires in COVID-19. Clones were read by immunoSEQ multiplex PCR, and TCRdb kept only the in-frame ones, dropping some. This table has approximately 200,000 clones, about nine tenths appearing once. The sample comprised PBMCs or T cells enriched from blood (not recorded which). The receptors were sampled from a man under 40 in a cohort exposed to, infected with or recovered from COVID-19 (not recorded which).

The CDR3: CASSLGLAGGNNEQFF. In DNA form, the CDR3 reads TGCGCCAGCAGCTTGGGCCTAGCGGGAGGGAACAATGAGCAGTTCTTC. V usage is TRBV5-1 and J usage is TRBJ2-1, with 12 bases aligning to TRBD2. The CDR3 has 16 residues. J was trimmed by 5 bases and V by 0 bases; bases with no gene match: 3. CDR1 and CDR2 from the germline V gene are SGHRS and YFSETQ.

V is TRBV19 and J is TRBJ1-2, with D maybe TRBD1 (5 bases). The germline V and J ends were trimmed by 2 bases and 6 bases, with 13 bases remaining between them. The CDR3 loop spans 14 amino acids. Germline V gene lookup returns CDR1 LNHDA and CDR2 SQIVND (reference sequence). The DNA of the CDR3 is TGTGCCAGTAGTATAAGGACACAACGGAATGGCTACACCTTC. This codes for CASSIRTQRNGYTF.

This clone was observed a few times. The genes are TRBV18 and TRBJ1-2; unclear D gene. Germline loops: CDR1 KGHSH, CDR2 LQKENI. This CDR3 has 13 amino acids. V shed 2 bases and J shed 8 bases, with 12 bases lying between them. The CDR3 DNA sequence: TGTGCCAGCTCACCAGAACAAAACACAGGCTACACCTTC. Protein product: CASSPEQNTGYTF.

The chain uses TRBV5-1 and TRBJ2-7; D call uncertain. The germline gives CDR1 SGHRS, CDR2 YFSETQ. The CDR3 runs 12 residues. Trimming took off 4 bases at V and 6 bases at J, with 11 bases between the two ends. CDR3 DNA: TGCGCCAGCAGCGTTTTTCCCGGCGAGCAGTACTTC. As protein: CASSVFPGEQYF.

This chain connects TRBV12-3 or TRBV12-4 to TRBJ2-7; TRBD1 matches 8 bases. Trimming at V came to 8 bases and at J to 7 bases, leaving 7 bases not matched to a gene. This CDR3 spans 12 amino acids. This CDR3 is CASGQGPSEQYF. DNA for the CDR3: TGTGCCAGCGGACAGGGTCCATCGGAGCAGTACTTC.

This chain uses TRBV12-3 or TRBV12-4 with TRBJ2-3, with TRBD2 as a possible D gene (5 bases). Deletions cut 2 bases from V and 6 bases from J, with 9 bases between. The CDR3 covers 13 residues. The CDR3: CASSLSWRDTQYF. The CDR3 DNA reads TGTGCCAGCAGTTTAAGTTGGAGGGATACGCAGTATTTT.

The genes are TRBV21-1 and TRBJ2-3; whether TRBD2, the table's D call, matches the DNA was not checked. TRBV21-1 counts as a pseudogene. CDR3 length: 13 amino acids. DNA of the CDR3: TGTGCCAGTCTCAATCCCGGGACAGATACGCAGTATTTT. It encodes CASLNPGTDTQYF.

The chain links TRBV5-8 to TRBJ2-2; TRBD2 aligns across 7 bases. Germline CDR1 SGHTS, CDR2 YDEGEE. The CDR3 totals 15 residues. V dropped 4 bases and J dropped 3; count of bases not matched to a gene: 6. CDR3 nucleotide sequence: TGTGCCAGCAGCCCCTGGGGGGGGTACACCGGGGAGCTGTTTTTT. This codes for CASSPWGGYTGELFF.

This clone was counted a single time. CDR3: CASSLQGLHQPQHF. Written as DNA, the CDR3 is TGTGCCAGCAGTTTACAGGGTCTACATCAGCCCCAGCATTTT. V gene TRBV27 combines with J gene TRBJ1-5; TRBD1 is a possible D gene (5 bases). CDR1 is MNHEY, CDR2 SMNVEV, per germline (reference sequence). The CDR3 is 14 residues long. Trimming left V 2 bases short and J 5 bases short, with 10 bases between.

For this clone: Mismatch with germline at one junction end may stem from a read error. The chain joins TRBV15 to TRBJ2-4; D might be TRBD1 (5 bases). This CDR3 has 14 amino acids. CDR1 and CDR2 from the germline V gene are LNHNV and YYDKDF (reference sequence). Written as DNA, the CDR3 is TGTGCCACCAGCAGAGAGGGATTAGGGGCTAGGCGGCACTTC. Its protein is CATSREGLGARRHF.

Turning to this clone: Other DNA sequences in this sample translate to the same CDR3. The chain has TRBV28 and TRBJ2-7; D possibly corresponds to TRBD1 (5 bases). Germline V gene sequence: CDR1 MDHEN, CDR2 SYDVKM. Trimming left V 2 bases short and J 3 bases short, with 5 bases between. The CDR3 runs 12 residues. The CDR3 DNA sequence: TGTGCCAGCAGTTTACAGGGCTACGAGCAGTACTTC. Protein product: CASSLQGYEQYF. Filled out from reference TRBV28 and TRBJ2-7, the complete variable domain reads DVKVTQSSRYLVKRTGEKVFLECVQDMDHENMFWYRQDPGLGLRLIYFSYDVKMKEKGDIPEGYSVSREKKERFSLILESASTNQTSMYLCASSLQGYEQYFGPGTRLTVT.

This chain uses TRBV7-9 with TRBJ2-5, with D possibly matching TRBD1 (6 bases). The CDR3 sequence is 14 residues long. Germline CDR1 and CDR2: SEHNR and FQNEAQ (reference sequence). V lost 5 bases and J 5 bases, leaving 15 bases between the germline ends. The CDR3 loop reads CASSPPRGGETQYF. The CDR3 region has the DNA TGTGCCAGCAGCCCCCCCAGGGGTGGGGAGACCCAGTACTTC.

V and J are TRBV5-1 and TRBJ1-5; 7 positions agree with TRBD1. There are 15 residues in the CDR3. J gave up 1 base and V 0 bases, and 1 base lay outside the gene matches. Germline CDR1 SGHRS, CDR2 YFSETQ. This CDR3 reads CASSLGQGSNQPQHF. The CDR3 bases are TGCGCCAGCAGCTTGGGACAGGGAAGCAATCAGCCCCAGCATTTT.

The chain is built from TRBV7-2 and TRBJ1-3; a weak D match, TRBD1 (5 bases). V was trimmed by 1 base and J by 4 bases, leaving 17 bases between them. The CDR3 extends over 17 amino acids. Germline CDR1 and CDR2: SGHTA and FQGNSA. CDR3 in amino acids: CASSLDPGTRSGNTIYF. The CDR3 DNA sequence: TGTGCCAGCAGCTTAGACCCCGGGACTCGATCGGGAAACACCATATATTTT.

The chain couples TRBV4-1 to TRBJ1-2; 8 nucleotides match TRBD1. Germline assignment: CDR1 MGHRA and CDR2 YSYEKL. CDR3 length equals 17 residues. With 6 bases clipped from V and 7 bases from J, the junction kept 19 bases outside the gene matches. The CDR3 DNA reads TGCGCCAGCAGTCACACTGGGACAGGACCACCATCCTCTGGCTACACCTTC. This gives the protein CASSHTGTGPPSSGYTF.

In DNA form, the CDR3 reads TGTGCCAGCAGCTTGGACTTACTAGGCGCAAATACGCAGTATTTT. It is translated as CASSLDLLGANTQYF. This chain links TRBV5-4 with TRBJ2-3; a possible D gene is TRBD2 (5 bases). This CDR3 contains 15 residues. CDR1 and CDR2 (germline): SGHNT, YYREEE (reference sequence). V gave up 0 bases and J gave up 7 bases, with 15 bases separating them.